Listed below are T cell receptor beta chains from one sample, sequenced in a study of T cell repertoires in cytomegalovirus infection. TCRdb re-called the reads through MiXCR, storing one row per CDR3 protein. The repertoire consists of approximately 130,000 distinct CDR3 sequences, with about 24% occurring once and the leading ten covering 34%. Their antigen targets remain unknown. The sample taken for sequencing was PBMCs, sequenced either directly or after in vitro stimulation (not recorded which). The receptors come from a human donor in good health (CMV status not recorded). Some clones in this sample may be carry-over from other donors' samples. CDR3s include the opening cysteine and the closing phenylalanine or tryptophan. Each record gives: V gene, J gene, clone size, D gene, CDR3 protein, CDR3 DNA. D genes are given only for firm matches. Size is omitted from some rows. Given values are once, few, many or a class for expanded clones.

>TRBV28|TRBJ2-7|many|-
CASSSGGSPYEQYF
TGTGCCAGCAGTTCCGGGGGATCCCCCTACGAGCAGTACTTC
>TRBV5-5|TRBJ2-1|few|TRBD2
CASSLQGSAGGRNEQFF
TGTGCCAGCAGCTTACAGGGATCAGCGGGAGGGCGAAATGAGCAGTTCTTC
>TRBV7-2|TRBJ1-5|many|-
CASSLVVGPSNQPQHF
TGTGCCAGCAGCTTAGTGGTGGGACCTAGCAATCAGCCCCAGCATTTT
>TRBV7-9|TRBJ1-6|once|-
CARNTGQFNSPLHF
TGTGCCAGGAATACAGGACAATTTAATTCACCCCTCCACTTT
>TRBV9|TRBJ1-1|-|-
CASRGGGNTEAFF
TGTGCCAGCAGGGGCGGGGGGAACACTGAAGCTTTCTTT
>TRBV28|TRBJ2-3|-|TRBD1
CASSPRTGLDTQYF
TGTGCCAGCAGTCCCCGGACAGGGCTCGATACGCAGTATTTT
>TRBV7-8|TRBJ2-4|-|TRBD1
CASSLEGRGQKIAKNIQYF
TGTGCCAGCAGCTTAGAGGGCCGGGGACAGAAAATAGCCAAAAACATTCAGTACTTC
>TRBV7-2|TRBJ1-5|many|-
CASSLEPRLGQPQHF
TGTGCCAGCAGCCTAGAACCGAGGCTGGGCCAGCCCCAGCATTTT
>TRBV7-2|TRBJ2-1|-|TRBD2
CASSLAHGGRGSYNEQFF
TGTGCCAGCAGCTTAGCGCACGGCGGGAGGGGTTCCTACAATGAGCAGTTCTTC
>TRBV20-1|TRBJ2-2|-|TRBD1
CSASRGPELFF
TGCAGTGCCAGTAGGGGGCCGGAGCTGTTTTTT
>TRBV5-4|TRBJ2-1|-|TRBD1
CASSPGGQGAREQFF
TGTGCCAGCAGCCCCGGTGGACAGGGGGCACGAGAGCAGTTCTTC
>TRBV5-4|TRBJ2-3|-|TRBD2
CASSTRTSGRVTDTQYF
TGTGCCAGCAGCACGAGGACTAGCGGGAGGGTAACAGATACGCAGTATTTT
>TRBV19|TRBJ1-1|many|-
CASSIVGLGNTEAFF
TGTGCCAGTAGTATAGTAGGGTTGGGGAACACTGAAGCTTTCTTT
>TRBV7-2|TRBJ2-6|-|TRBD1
CASSGNRGTSSGANVLTF
TGTGCCAGCAGCGGAAACAGGGGCACCTCCTCTGGGGCCAACGTCCTGACTTTC
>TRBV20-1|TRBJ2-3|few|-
CSARRPSLSDTQYF
TGCAGTGCTAGACGGCCTAGTTTATCTGATACGCAGTATTTT
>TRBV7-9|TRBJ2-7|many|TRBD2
CASSPGLAGGSTVYEQYF
TGTGCCAGCAGCCCCGGACTAGCGGGAGGGTCCACTGTCTACGAGCAGTACTTC
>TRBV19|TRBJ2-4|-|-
CASSIPGGPGIQYF
TGTGCCAGTAGTATCCCCGGGGGTCCGGGTATTCAGTACTTC
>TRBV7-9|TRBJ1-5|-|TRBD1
CASSLGAQGHQPQHF
TGTGCCAGCAGCTTAGGGGCACAGGGGCATCAGCCCCAGCATTTT
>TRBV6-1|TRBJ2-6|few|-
CATLGRQSGANVLTF
TGTGCCACCTTAGGCAGACAGTCGGGGGCCAACGTCCTGACTTTC
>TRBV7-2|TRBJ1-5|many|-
CASSLVVDSNQPQHF
TGTGCCAGCAGCTTAGTTGTTGATAGCAATCAGCCCCAGCATTTT
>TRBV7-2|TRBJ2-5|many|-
CASSLGDVSQETQYF
TGTGCCAGCAGCTTAGGGGACGTAAGCCAAGAGACCCAGTACTTC
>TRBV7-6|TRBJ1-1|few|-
CASSLAEYGNTEAFF
TGTGCCAGCAGCTTAGCGGAGTATGGGAACACTGAAGCTTTCTTT
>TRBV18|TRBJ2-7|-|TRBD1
CASSPSGTGYRGTGVQYF
TGTGCCAGCTCACCATCCGGGACAGGGTATCGGGGGACGGGGGTGCAGTACTTC
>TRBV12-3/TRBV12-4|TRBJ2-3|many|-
CASRVPGTLPTQYF
TGTGCCAGCAGGGTCCCGGGAACTCTGCCTACGCAGTATTTT
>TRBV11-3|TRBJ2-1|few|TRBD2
CASSRMGREGNEQFF
TGTGCCAGCAGCCGGATGGGGAGGGAAGGCAATGAGCAGTTCTTC
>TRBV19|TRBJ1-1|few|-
CASFPGLPNTEAFF
TGTGCCAGCTTCCCCGGACTTCCGAACACTGAAGCTTTCTTT
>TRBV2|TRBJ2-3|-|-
CASSGVREDTQYF
TGTGCCAGCTCCGGGGTAAGGGAAGATACGCAGTATTTT
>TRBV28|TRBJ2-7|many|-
CASSLVTTAAGYEQYF
TGTGCCAGCAGTTTAGTCACGACGGCGGCTGGTTACGAGCAGTACTTC
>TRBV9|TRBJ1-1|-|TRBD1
CASSETGVATEAFF
TGTGCCAGCAGCGAAACAGGGGTCGCGACTGAAGCTTTCTTT
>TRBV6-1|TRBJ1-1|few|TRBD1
CASSPLLDREWSEAFF
TGTGCCAGCAGTCCCCTCCTCGACAGGGAATGGTCTGAAGCTTTCTTT
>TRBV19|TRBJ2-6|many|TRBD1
CACNRGDTGANVLTF
TGTGCCTGCAACAGGGGGGACACTGGGGCCAACGTCCTGACTTTC
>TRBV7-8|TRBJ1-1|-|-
CASSPRQRQNTEAFF
TGTGCCAGCAGCCCACGACAGCGCCAAAACACTGAAGCTTTCTTT
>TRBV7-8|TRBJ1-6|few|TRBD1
CASSQGTGLRKNSPLHF
TGTGCCAGCAGCCAGGGGACAGGCCTCCGGAAAAATTCACCCCTCCACTTT
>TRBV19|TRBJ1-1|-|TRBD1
CASSISQGMNTEAFF
TGTGCCAGTAGTATATCACAGGGGATGAACACTGAAGCTTTCTTT
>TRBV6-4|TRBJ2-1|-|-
CASSDSLTTTTYNEQFF
TGTGCCAGCAGTGACTCATTGACAACAACTACCTACAATGAGCAGTTCTTC
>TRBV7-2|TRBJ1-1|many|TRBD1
CASSFTKGAGASEAFF
TGTGCCAGCAGCTTCACGAAGGGGGCAGGGGCCTCTGAAGCTTTCTTT
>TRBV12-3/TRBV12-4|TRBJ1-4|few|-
CASRTLDNEKLFF
TGTGCCAGCAGAACATTAGACAATGAAAAACTGTTTTTT
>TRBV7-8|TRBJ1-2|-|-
CASSLRRSSPNYGYTF
TGTGCCAGCAGCCTTCGAAGGTCATCCCCTAACTATGGCTACACCTTC
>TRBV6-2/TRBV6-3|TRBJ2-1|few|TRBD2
CASSATSGRQSEQFF
TGTGCCAGCAGTGCGACTAGCGGGAGGCAAAGTGAGCAGTTCTTC
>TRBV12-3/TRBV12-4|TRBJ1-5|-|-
CASSSTPLGGRTYSNQPQHF
TGTGCCAGCAGTTCAACCCCACTTGGAGGGCGGACATATAGCAATCAGCCCCAGCATTTT
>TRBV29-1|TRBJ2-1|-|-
CSVYGRANRNEQFF
TGCAGCGTTTATGGCAGGGCGAACCGCAATGAGCAGTTCTTC
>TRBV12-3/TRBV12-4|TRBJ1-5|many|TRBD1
CASSRTGGNQPQHF
TGTGCCAGCAGCAGAACAGGGGGCAATCAGCCCCAGCATTTT
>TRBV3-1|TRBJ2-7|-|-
CASRPTLGSSYEQYF
TGTGCCAGCCGACCAACCTTGGGCAGTTCCTACGAGCAGTACTTC
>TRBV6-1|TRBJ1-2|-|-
CASSLTVVDGYTF
TGTGCCAGCAGCCTAACAGTGGTAGATGGCTACACCTTC
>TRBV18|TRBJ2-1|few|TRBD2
CASSRSLAGAGNEQFF
TGTGCCAGCTCTCGCTCACTAGCGGGAGCGGGGAATGAGCAGTTCTTC
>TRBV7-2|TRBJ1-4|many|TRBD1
CASSSQGRTNEKLFF
TGTGCCAGCAGCTCACAGGGGCGGACTAATGAAAAACTGTTTTTT
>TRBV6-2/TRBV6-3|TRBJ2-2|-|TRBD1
CASSQGTGENTGELFF
TGTGCCAGCAGTCAAGGGACAGGGGAGAACACCGGGGAGCTGTTTTTT
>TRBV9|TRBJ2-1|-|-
CASSADPMGSSYNEQFF
TGTGCCAGCAGCGCCGACCCAATGGGTAGCTCCTACAATGAGCAGTTCTTC
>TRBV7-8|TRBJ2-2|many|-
CASSRWHREQGELFF
TGTGCCAGCAGCCGGTGGCACAGGGAACAAGGGGAGCTGTTTTTT
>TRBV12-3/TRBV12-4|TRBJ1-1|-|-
CASGQGPGRAEAFF
TGTGCCAGCGGCCAAGGACCGGGAAGGGCTGAAGCTTTCTTT
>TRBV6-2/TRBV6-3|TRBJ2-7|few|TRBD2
CASNFGGSHEQYF
TGTGCCAGCAATTTCGGCGGGAGTCACGAGCAGTACTTC
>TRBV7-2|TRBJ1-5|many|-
CASSVRGNQPQHF
TGTGCCAGCAGCGTACGGGGCAATCAGCCCCAGCATTTT
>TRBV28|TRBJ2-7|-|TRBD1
CASSFGTVQQYF
TGTGCCAGCAGTTTCGGGACAGTCCAGCAGTACTTC
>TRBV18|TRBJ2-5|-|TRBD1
CASSPIDRASRETQYF
TGTGCCAGCTCACCAATTGACAGGGCGAGTAGAGAGACCCAGTACTTC
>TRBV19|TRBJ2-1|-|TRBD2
CASSRTSGRWDNEQFF
TGTGCCAGTAGTAGGACTAGCGGGAGGTGGGATAATGAGCAGTTCTTC
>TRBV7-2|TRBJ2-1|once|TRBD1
CASSLEQGLYYNEQFF
TGTGCCAGCAGCTTAGAACAGGGGCTTTACTACAATGAGCAGTTCTTC
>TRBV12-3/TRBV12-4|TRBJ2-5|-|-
CASSPLPDQETQYF
TGTGCCAGCAGCCCGTTACCGGACCAAGAGACCCAGTACTTC
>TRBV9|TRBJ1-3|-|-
CASSVGVLTGNTIYF
TGTGCCAGCAGCGTAGGGGTCTTGACTGGAAACACCATATATTTT
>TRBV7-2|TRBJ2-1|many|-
CASSLRPERGNEQFF
TGTGCCAGCAGCTTGAGACCCGAAAGGGGCAATGAGCAGTTCTTC